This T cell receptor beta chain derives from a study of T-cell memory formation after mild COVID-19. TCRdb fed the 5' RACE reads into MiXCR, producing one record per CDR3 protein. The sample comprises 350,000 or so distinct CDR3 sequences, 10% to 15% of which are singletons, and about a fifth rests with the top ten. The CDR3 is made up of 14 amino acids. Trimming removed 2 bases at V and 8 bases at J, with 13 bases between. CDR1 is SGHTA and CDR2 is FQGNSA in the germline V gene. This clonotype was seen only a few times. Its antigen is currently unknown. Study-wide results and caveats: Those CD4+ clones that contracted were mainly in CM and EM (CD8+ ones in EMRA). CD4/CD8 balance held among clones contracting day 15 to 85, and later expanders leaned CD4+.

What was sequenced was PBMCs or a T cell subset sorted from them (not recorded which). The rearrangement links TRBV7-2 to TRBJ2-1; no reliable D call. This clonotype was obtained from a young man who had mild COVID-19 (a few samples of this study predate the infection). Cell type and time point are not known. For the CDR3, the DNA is TGTGCCAGCAGCTTACCTAACTCCGGGCATGAGCAGTTCTTC. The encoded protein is CASSLPNSGHEQFF. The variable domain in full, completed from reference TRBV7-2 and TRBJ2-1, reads GAGVSQSPSNKVTEKGKDVELRCDPISGHTALYWYRQSLGQGLEFLIYFQGNSAPDKSGLPSDRFSAERTGGSVSTLTIQRTQQEDSAVYLCASSLPNSGHEQFFGPGTRLTVL.